What follows are 3 T cell receptor beta chains derived from one specimen sequenced in a study of CD8+ T cells in alopecia areata. Treatment given: oral pan-JAK inhibitor, 5-10 mg twice daily. In each case, RNA was isolated and then reverse transcribed into cDNA as the sequencing template. Assay: immunoSEQ multiplex PCR; the TCRdb copy retains only in-frame clones and omits some. The profile shows 180,000 or so clones, 51% of them singletons. The sample consisted of CD8+ T cells sorted from blood, taken at approximately week 51, from a patient treated with tofacitinib. The receptors were gathered from a human donor with alopecia areata.

The gene calls are TRBV29-1 and TRBJ1-2; D not certain. The germline V and J ends were trimmed by 2 bases and 8 bases, with 15 bases remaining between them. Per germline, CDR1 SQVTM and CDR2 ANQGSEA. CDR3 length: 13 amino acids. CDR3 loop: CSVELTGFRGYTF. In DNA form, the CDR3 reads TGCAGCGTTGAATTGACCGGGTTCAGAGGCTACACCTTC.

The chain has TRBV6-1 and TRBJ2-4; D is unclear. V dropped 0 bases and J dropped 16 bases, with 10 bases sitting between them. The CDR3 sequence is 11 residues long. Germline V gene lookup returns CDR1 MNHNS and CDR2 SASEGT. As DNA, the CDR3 is TGTGCCAGCAGTGAAGCGGGCCCCCTCTACTTC. This codes for CASSEAGPLYF.

The chain is built from TRBV21-1 and TRBJ2-3; the D segment call TRBD1 is taken from the table without a DNA check. TRBV21-1 is tagged as a pseudogene. The CDR3 has 16 amino acids. For the CDR3, the DNA is TGTGCCAGCAGCCTGGACAGGGGGCGCATTCAGGATACGCAGTATTTT. Its protein product is CASSLDRGRIQDTQYF.